The sequence of this TCR beta chain was determined in a study of cytomegalovirus exposure and HLA in healthy donors. PCR was performed using 60 Vbeta and 13 Jbeta primers. Generated by immunoSEQ multiplex PCR, the TCRdb table keeps only in-frame clones and is missing some. This table has 60,000 to 95,000 clones, approximately 81% appearing once. About this clone itself: Its target is not known.

The study, taken as a whole, reports: The authors judged a highly shared variant cluster likely a sequencing artifact. Reportedly, diagnosis of cytomegalovirus status by the classifier showed high specificity and sensitivity. Sequencing depth roughly uniform across donors was assumed in presence/absence analyses.

The sample taken for sequencing was PBMCs. The sequence came from a woman aged 40 to 49 in good health and CMV-seropositive.

Here the CDR3 DNA reads TGCAGCGTTATGAAGGGGGTTAATGAAAAACTGTTTTTT. Translation: CSVMKGVNEKLFF. This rearrangement joins TRBV29-1 to TRBJ1-4, with a weak D call TRBD1 (6 bases). The CDR3 spans 13 residues. Trimming pared 5 bases from V and 4 bases from J, leaving 11 bases between. Germline CDR1 reads SQVTM; CDR2 reads ANQGSEA.